This TCR beta chain was profiled in a study of blood T cell repertoires in COVID-19. In the study overall: Material from acute and convalescent COVID-19 was sourced from the United States, Italy and Spain. T cells, B-cell-depleted T cells, or PBMCs supplied cDNA or gDNA.

Original data processing: It was from reference gene primer amplification that nucleated cell counts were estimated. Here immunoSEQ multiplex PCR was the method, and the copy in TCRdb shows in-frame clones only, minus some. The V and J calls and clone size were taken over from that table, and D and trimming were inferred from the DNA. The repertoire holds 63,000 or so clones, with around 80% as singletons. The CDR3 covers 16 residues. Trimming left V 5 bases short and J 6 bases short, with 19 bases between. From germline, CDR1 is SGHAT and CDR2 FQNNGV. Sequences were obtained from peripheral blood. This TCR came from a human donor in a cohort sampled during active COVID-19. The chain couples TRBV11-2 to TRBJ2-2; D is perhaps TRBD2 (5 bases). As DNA, the CDR3 is TGTGCCAGCAGCCTTCGTTACAGCGGCATGGCCGGGGAGCTGTTTTTT. It specifies CASSLRYSGMAGELFF.